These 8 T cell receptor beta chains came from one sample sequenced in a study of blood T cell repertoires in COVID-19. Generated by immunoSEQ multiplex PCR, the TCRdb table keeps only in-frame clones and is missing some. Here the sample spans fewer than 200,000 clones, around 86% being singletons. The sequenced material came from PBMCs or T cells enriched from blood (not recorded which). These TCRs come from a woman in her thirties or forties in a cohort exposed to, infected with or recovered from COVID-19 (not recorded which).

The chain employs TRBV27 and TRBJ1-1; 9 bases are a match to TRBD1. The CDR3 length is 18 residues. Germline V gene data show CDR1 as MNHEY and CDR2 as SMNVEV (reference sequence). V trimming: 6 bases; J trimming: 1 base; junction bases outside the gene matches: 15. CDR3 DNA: TGTGCCAGCAGCAGAAGGGACAGGGAAGGAGTGGGGAACACTGAAGCTTTCTTT. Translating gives CASSRRDREGVGNTEAFF.

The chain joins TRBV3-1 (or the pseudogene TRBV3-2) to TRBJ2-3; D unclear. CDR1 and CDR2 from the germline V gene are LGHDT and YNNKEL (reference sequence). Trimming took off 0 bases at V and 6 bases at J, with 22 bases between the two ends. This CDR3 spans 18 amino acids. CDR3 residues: CASSQDLPLDPARDTQYF. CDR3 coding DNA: TGTGCCAGCAGCCAAGATCTCCCCTTAGATCCTGCACGGGATACGCAGTATTTT.

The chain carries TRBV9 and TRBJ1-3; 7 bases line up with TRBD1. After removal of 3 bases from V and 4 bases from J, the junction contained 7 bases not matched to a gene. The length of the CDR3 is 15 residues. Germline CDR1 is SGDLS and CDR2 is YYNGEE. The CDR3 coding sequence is TGTGCCAGCAGCGCGCACTACAGGGGAGGAAACACCATATATTTT. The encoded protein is CASSAHYRGGNTIYF.

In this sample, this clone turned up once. CDR3 sequence: CASSGAGAYEQYF. DNA of the CDR3: TGTGCCAGTAGTGGGGCAGGGGCCTACGAGCAGTACTTC. This chain uses TRBV19 with TRBJ2-7; TRBD1 is a possible D gene (6 bases). V was clipped by 5 bases and J by 2 bases, with 10 bases between them. Germline lookup yields CDR1 LNHDA and CDR2 SQIVND (reference sequence). The CDR3 consists of 13 residues.

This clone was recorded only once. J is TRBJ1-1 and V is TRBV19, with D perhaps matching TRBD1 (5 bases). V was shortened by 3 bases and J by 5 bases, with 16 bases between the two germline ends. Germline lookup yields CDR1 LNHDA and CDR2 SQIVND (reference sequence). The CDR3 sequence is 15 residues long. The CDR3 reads CASSITQGGDTEAFF. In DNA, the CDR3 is TGTGCCAGTAGTATTACCCAGGGAGGGGATACTGAAGCTTTCTTT.

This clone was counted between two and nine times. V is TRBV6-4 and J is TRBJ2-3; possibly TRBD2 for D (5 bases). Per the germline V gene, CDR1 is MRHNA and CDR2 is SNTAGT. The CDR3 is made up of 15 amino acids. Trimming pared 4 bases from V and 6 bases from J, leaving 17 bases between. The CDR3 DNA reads TGTGCCAGCAGTGCACTAGTGGGGAGTGTTGATACGCAGTATTTT. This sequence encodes CASSALVGSVDTQYF.

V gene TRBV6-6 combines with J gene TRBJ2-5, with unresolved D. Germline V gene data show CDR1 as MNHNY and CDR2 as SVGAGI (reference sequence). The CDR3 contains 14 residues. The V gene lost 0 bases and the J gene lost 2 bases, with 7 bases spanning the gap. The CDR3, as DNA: TGTGCCAGCAGTTACTCGTTCAAACAAGAGACCCAGTACTTC. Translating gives CASSYSFKQETQYF.

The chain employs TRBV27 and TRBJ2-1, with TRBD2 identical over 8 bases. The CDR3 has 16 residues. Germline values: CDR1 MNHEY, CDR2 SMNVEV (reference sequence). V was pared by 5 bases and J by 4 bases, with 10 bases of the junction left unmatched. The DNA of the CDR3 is TGTGCCAGCAGTCCCACGGTTGGCGGGGGGTACAATGAGCAGTTCTTC. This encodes CASSPTVGGGYNEQFF.